The clone carrying this T cell receptor (beta chain) was detected once. From germline, CDR1 is SQVTM and CDR2 ANQGSEA. CDR3 size: 16 residues. Trimming removed 0 bases at V and 6 bases at J, with 18 bases between. The data belong to a study of T cell clones after liver transplantation. The assay was immunoSEQ multiplex PCR, and TCRdb's table has in-frame clones only and misses some. The sample records about 24,000 clones, around three quarters being singletons. Sample: CD4+ T cells from blood, taken before liver transplant. The chain links TRBV29-1 to TRBJ2-1, with D perhaps matching TRBD1 or TRBD2 (6 bases each). This TCR derives from a human donor who received a liver transplant. CDR3 sequence reads: CSVEDRRGGPFNEQFF. The DNA of the CDR3 is TGCAGCGTTGAAGATCGGCGTGGGGGGCCGTTCAATGAGCAGTTCTTC.